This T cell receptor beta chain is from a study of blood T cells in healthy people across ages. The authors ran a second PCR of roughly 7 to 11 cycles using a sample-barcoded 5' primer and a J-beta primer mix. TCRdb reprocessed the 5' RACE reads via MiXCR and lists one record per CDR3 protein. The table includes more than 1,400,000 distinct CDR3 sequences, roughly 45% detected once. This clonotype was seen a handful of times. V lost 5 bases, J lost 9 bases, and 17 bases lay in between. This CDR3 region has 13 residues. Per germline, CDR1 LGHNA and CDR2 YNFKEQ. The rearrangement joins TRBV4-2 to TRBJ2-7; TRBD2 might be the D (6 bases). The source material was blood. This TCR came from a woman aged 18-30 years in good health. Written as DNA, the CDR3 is TGTGCCAGCAGCACGCACCGGGACTCCACGCAGTACTTC. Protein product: CASSTHRDSTQYF.